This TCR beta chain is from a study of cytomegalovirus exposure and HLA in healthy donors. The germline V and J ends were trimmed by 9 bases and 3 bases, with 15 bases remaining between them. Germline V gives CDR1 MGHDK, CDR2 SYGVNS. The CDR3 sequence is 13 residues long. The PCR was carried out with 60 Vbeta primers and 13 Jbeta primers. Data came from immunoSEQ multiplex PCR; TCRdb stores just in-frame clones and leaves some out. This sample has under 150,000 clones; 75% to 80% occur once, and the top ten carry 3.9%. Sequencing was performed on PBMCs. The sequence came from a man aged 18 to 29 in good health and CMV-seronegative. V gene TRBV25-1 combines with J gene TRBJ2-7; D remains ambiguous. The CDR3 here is CASFDQWGYEQYV. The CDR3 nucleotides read TGTGCCAGTTTCGACCAATGGGGCTACGAGCAGTACGTC.